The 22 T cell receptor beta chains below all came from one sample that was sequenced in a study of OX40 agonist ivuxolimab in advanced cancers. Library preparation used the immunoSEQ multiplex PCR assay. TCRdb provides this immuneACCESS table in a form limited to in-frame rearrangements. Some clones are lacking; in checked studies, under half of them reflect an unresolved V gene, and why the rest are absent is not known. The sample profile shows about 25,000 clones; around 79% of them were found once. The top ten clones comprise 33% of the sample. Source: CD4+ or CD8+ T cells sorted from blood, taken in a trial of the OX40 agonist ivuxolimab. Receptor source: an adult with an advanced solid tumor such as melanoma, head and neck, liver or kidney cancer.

The CDR3 reads CASSLLQNTGELFF. The CDR3, as DNA: TGTGCCAGCAGCTTACTCCAGAACACCGGGGAGCTGTTTTTT. The rearrangement links TRBV7-9 to TRBJ2-2; D is unresolved. The CDR3 covers 14 residues. The germline V gene encodes CDR1 SEHNR and CDR2 FQNEAQ (reference sequence). V was cut by 2 bases and J by 1 base, with 5 bases left in between.

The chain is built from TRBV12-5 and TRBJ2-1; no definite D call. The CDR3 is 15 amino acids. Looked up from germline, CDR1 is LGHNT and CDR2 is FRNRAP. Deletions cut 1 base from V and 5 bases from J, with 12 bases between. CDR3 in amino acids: CASGLAPASNNEQFF. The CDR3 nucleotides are TGTGCTAGTGGTTTGGCCCCGGCCAGCAACAATGAGCAGTTCTTC.

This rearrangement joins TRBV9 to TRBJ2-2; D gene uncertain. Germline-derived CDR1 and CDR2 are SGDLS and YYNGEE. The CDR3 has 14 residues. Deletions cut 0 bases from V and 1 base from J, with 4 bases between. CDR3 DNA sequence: TGTGCCAGCAGCGTAGGCGTGAACACCGGGGAGCTGTTTTTT. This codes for CASSVGVNTGELFF.

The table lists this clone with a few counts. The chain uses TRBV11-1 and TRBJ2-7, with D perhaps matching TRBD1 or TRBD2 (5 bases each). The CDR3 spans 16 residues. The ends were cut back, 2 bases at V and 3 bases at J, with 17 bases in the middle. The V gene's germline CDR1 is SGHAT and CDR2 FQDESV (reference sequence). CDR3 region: CASSLYIGDGNYEQYF. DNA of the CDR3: TGTGCCAGCAGCTTATATATTGGGGACGGAAACTACGAGCAGTACTTC.

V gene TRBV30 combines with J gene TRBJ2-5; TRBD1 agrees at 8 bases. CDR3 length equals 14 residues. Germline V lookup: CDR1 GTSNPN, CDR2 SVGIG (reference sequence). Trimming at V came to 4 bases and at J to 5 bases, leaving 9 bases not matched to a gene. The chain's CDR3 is CAWNPGQGMETQYF. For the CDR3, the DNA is TGTGCCTGGAATCCTGGACAGGGAATGGAGACCCAGTACTTC.

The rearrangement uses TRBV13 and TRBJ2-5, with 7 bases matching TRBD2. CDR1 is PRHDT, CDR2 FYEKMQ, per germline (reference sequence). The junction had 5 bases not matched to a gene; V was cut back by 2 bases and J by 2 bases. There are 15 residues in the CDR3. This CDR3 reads CASSLILAEQETQYF. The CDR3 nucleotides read TGTGCCAGCAGCTTAATCCTAGCGGAACAAGAGACCCAGTACTTC.

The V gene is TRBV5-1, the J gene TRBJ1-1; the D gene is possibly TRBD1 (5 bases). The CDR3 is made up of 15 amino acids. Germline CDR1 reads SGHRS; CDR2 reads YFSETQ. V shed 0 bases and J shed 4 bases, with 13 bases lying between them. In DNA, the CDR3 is TGCGCCAGCAGCTTGGAGGGGACGGTGAGCACTGAAGCTTTCTTT. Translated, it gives CASSLEGTVSTEAFF.

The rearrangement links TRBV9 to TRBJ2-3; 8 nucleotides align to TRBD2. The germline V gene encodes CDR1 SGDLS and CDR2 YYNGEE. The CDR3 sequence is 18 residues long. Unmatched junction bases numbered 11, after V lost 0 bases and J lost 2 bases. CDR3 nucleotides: TGTGCCAGCAGCGTAGGGTTGGCGGGGGGCGGACTCACAGATACGCAGTATTTT. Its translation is CASSVGLAGGGLTDTQYF.

CDR3 loop: CASSHDREGGNTIYF. CDR3 DNA sequence: TGTGCCAGCAGCCATGACAGGGAAGGTGGAAACACCATATATTTT. The chain has TRBV6-5 and TRBJ1-3, with TRBD1 identical over 7 bases. J was trimmed by 3 bases and V by 6 bases; bases with no gene match: 8. The germline V gene has CDR1 MNHEY and CDR2 SVGAGI. CDR3 length: 15 amino acids.

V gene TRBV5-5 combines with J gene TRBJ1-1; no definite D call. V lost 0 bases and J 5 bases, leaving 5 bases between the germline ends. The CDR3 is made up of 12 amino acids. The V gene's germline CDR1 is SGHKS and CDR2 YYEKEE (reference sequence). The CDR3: CASSLVETEAFF. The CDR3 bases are TGTGCCAGCAGCTTGGTTGAAACTGAAGCTTTCTTT.

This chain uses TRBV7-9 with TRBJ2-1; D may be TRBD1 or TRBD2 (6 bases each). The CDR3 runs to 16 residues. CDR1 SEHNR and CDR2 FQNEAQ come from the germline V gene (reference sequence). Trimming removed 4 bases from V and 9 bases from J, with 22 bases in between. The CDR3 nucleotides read TGTGCCAGCAGCTCGACGGCGGGACAAAGGAAAGGTGAGCAGTTCTTC. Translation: CASSSTAGQRKGEQFF.

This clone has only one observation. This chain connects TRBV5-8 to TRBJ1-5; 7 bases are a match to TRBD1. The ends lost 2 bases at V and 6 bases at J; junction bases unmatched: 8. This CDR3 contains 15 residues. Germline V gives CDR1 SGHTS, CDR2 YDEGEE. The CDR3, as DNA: TGTGCCAGCAGCTTCGCAGGGGGGAATGGTCAGCCCCAGCATTTT. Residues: CASSFAGGNGQPQHF.

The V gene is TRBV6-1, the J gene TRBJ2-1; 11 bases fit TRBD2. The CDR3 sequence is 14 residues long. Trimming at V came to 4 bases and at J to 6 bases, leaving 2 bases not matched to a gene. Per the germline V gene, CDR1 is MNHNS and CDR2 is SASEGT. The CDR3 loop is CASSGLAGLNEQFF. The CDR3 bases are TGTGCCAGCAGTGGACTAGCGGGACTCAATGAGCAGTTCTTC.

CDR3 sequence reads: CASSLAAITDGQETQYF. The CDR3 DNA reads as TGTGCCAGCAGCTTAGCGGCGATTACGGACGGCCAAGAGACCCAGTACTTC. The genes are TRBV7-6 and TRBJ2-5; D is ambiguous. The CDR3 loop spans 17 amino acids. Germline-derived CDR1 and CDR2 are SGHVS and FNYEAQ. V was cut by 0 bases and J by 1 base, with 15 bases left in between.

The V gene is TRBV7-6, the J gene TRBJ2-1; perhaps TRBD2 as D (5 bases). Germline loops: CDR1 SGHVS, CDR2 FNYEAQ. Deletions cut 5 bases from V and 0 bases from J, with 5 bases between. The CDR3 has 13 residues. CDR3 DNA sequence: TGTGCCAGCAGCGGGAGCTCCTACAATGAGCAGTTCTTC. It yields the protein CASSGSSYNEQFF. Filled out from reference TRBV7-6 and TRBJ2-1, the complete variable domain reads GAGVSQSPRYKVTKRGQDVALRCDPISGHVSLYWYRQALGQGPEFLTYFNYEAQQDKSGLPNDRFSAERPEGSISTLTIQRTEQRDSAMYRCASSGSSYNEQFFGPGTRLTVL.

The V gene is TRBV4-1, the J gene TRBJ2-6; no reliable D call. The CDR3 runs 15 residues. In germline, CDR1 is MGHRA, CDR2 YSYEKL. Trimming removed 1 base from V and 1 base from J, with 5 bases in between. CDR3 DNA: TGCGCCAGCAGCCAAGTGCGGTCTGGGGCCAACGTCCTGACTTTC. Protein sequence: CASSQVRSGANVLTF.

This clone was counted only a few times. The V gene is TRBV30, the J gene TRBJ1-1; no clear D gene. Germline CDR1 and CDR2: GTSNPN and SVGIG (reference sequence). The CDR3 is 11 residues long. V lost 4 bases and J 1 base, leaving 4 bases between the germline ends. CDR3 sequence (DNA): TGTGCCTGGAATCGGAACACTGAAGCTTTCTTT. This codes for CAWNRNTEAFF.

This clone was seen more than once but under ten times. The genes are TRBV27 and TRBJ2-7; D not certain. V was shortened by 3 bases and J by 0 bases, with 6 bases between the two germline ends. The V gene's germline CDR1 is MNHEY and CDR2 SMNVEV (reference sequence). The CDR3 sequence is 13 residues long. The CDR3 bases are TGTGCCAGCAGTTTTGGGGTCTCCTACGAGCAGTACTTC. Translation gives CASSFGVSYEQYF.

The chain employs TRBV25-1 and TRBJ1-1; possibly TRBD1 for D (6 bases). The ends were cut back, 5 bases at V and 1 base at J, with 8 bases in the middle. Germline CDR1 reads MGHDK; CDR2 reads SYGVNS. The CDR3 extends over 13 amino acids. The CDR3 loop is CASSPGQNTEAFF. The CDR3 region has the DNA TGTGCCAGCAGTCCGGGACAGAACACTGAAGCTTTCTTT.

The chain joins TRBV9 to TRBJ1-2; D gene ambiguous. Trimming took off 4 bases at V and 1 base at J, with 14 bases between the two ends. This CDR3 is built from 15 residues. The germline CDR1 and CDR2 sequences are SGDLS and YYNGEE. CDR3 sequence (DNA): TGTGCCAGCAGCCCCCAATGGGGAAGTAACTATGGCTACACCTTC. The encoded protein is CASSPQWGSNYGYTF.

The CDR3 region has the DNA TGCGCCAGCAGCCAAGATGTCCTACCGAATGGCTACACCTTC. Protein sequence: CASSQDVLPNGYTF. This sequence joins TRBV4-1 and TRBJ1-2; D uncertain. The length of the CDR3 is 14 residues. Trimming stripped 0 bases from V and 6 bases from J, with 11 bases between. From germline, CDR1 is MGHRA and CDR2 YSYEKL.

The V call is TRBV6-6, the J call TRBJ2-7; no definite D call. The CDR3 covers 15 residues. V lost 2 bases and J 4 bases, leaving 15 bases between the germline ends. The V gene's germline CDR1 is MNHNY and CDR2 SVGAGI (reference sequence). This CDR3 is CASSYQNSDKYEQYF. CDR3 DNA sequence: TGTGCCAGCAGTTACCAAAACAGTGACAAGTACGAGCAGTACTTC.